The clone carrying this T cell receptor beta chain was observed a few times. Its target is unknown. This sample is drawn from a study of early T cells in non-severe SARS-CoV-2 infection. Study details: Unpaired chains resulted from sequencing bulk RNA of unsorted whole blood.

Study-level results: VDJdb-based annotation leaned toward anti-spike CD8 responses and missed private and CD4 specificities.

This CDR3 has 13 residues. The ends lost 5 bases at V and 3 bases at J; junction bases unmatched: 3. The germline V gene encodes CDR1 LNHDA and CDR2 SQIVND (reference sequence). Unique molecular identifiers tagged individual cDNA molecules. TCRdb passed the 5' RACE reads through MiXCR, listing each CDR3 protein once. Of about 58,000 distinct CDR3 sequences in the sample, 9.5% to 15% were seen once. The chain uses TRBV19 and TRBJ2-7; TRBD1 matches 8 bases. This TCR came from an adult who was a healthcare worker with PCR-confirmed SARS-CoV-2 infection or an uninfected control (not recorded which). Sequencing input: whole blood. This CDR3 is CASSRTGNYEQYF. The CDR3 DNA is TGTGCCAGTAGTCGGACAGGGAACTACGAGCAGTACTTC. The full variable domain, completed using reference TRBV19 and TRBJ2-7, is DGGITQSPKYLFRKEGQNVTLSCEQNLNHDAMYWYRQDPGQGLRLIYYSQIVNDFQKGDIAEGYSVSREKKESFPLTVTSAQKNPTAFYLCASSRTGNYEQYFGPGTRLTVT.